These 3 T cell receptor beta chains came from one sample sequenced in a study of identical twins. Using its own MiXCR run on the 5' RACE reads, TCRdb lists one record per CDR3 protein. Counted here are about 920,000 distinct CDR3 sequences, 9% to 15% occurring once; the ten biggest clones make up around 1.5%. These data were also filed under a second study, of yellow fever vaccine responses in identical twins.

Sample: PBMCs. These receptors all stem from a woman younger than 35 in good health.

The chain carries TRBV6-1 and TRBJ2-1; perhaps TRBD1 as D (6 bases). V was trimmed by 2 bases and J by 5 bases, leaving 10 bases between them. The CDR3 has 14 amino acids. Germline CDR1 and CDR2: MNHNS and SASEGT. The CDR3 reads CASSEFTGNNEQFF. The CDR3 region has the DNA TGTGCCAGCAGTGAATTTACAGGGAACAATGAGCAGTTCTTC.

The chain carries TRBV14 and TRBJ2-7, with 8 bases identical to TRBD2. V was pared by 4 bases and J by 4 bases, with 9 bases of the junction left unmatched. This CDR3 spans 15 amino acids. Per the germline V gene, CDR1 is SGHDN and CDR2 is FVKESK. The CDR3 nucleotides read TGTGCCAGCAGCCCTACTAGCGGATTGTGGTACGAGCAGTACTTC. Protein sequence: CASSPTSGLWYEQYF.

The sample holds a few counts of this clonotype. In DNA, the CDR3 is TGTGCCAGCCGACCCCAGGTCGCTGAAGCTTTCTTT. Translated, it gives CASRPQVAEAFF. The gene calls are TRBV7-9 and TRBJ1-1; no reliable D call. This CDR3 has 12 amino acids. The V end was cut by 8 bases, the J end by 6 bases, with 13 bases between. The germline V gene encodes CDR1 SEHNR and CDR2 FQNEAQ (reference sequence).